A selection of T cell receptor beta chains follows, all from one sample in a study of T cell responses to AZD1222 COVID-19 vaccine. Sequenced by immunoSEQ multiplex PCR; TCRdb stores in-frame clones only, minus some. The table has 55,000 to 75,000 clones, 88% seen once. The material sequenced was peripheral blood, taken on day 0 of AZD1222 vaccination. The receptors were gathered from an adult in good health. Each CDR3 is given with its conserved first and last residue. D genes are given only for firm matches. Rows may omit the clone size; those that give it use once, few, many or a size class.

clone_size	v_call	j_call	d_call	cdr3_nt	cdr3_aa
.	TRBV7-9	TRBJ2-7	TRBD2	TGTGCCAGCAGCTTAAGCGGGACTAGCGGGTTAAAGCAGTACTTC	CASSLSGTSGLKQYF
.	TRBV4-3	TRBJ2-5	.	TGCGCCAGCAGCCAAGACAGGGTGGAGACCCAGTACTTC	CASSQDRVETQYF
.	TRBV15	TRBJ1-2	TRBD1	TGTGCCACCAGCTCCTTCAGGGGGCATGGCTACACCTTC	CATSSFRGHGYTF
.	TRBV6-1	TRBJ2-3	.	TGTGCCAGCAGTGGGCCCCCTAGTTCGGAAACTTCAGATACGCAGTATTTT	CASSGPPSSETSDTQYF
.	TRBV10-1	TRBJ1-1	.	TGCGCCAGCAGTGAGTCTGGGCGGATGAACACTGAAGCTTTCTTT	CASSESGRMNTEAFF
few	TRBV27	TRBJ1-2	.	TGTGCCAGCCATCAGGCAGGGACTGATAGGGGTGGCTACACCTTC	CASHQAGTDRGGYTF
.	TRBV7-8	TRBJ2-2	TRBD1	TGTGCCAGCAGCCCGGGACAGGTTACCGGGGAGCTGTTTTTT	CASSPGQVTGELFF
.	TRBV12-2	TRBJ2-7	.	TGTGCAAGTCGCTTAAAAGGAAGAAACTACGAGCAGTACTTC	CASRLKGRNYEQYF
.	TRBV4-2	TRBJ2-1	.	TGTGCCAGCAGCCAAGCCCTTGGAGAAGCGAATGAGCAGTTCTTC	CASSQALGEANEQFF
.	TRBV11-2	TRBJ1-1	TRBD1	TGTGCCAGCAGCTTGCAAAGGACAGGGCGCACTGAAGCTTTCTTT	CASSLQRTGRTEAFF
.	TRBV6-6	TRBJ2-7	.	TGTGCCAGCAGTTACGGTGCCGAGCAGTACTTC	CASSYGAEQYF
.	TRBV6-5	TRBJ1-1	.	TGTGCCAGCAGTTACAGAGGAGGGGTCACTGAAGCTTTCTTT	CASSYRGGVTEAFF
.	TRBV29-1	TRBJ2-1	.	TGCAGCGTGGCCGGGACTGCGGATGAGCAGTTCTTC	CSVAGTADEQFF
.	TRBV4-1	TRBJ2-1	.	TGCGCCAGCAGCCCCGCCGCGCGGGATGAGCAGTTCTTC	CASSPAARDEQFF
once	TRBV5-5	TRBJ2-6	.	TGTGCCAGCAGCGTGCAGGCTAACTCTGGGGCCAACGTCCTGACTTTC	CASSVQANSGANVLTF
once	TRBV15	TRBJ2-7	TRBD2	TGTGCCACCAGCAGGGAACTAGCGGGAGAAGGTACCCACGAGCAGTACTTC	CATSRELAGEGTHEQYF
.	TRBV9	TRBJ1-1	.	TGTGCCAGCAGCGCGGACAGGAACACTGAAGCTTTCTTT	CASSADRNTEAFF
.	TRBV29-1	TRBJ1-1	.	TGCAGCGTGGAGGACAGTGAAGCTTTCTTT	CSVEDSEAFF
.	TRBV24-1	TRBJ1-1	.	TGTGCCACCAGTGATTTTGGGAACACTGAAGCTTTCTTT	CATSDFGNTEAFF
few	TRBV7-2	TRBJ2-5	TRBD2	TGTGCCAGCAGCCCTAACCAACTAGCGGGAGGAGAGACCCAGTACTTC	CASSPNQLAGGETQYF
.	TRBV28	TRBJ1-5	.	TGTGCCAGCAGCTCCAGGACAGTCTTTAGCAATCAGCCCCAGCATTTT	CASSSRTVFSNQPQHF
.	TRBV19	TRBJ2-3	TRBD2	TGTGCCAGTAGTACGTCCACTAGCGGGAGAGGCACAGATACGCAGTATTTT	CASSTSTSGRGTDTQYF
.	TRBV6-2/TRBV6-3	TRBJ1-1	.	TGTGCCAGCAGTTACGGCAGGGCCACTGAAGCTTTCTTT	CASSYGRATEAFF
.	TRBV5-4	TRBJ1-3	.	TGTGCCAGCAGCTTGTGGGGGGCCTCTGGAAACACCATATATTTT	CASSLWGASGNTIYF
.	TRBV18	TRBJ2-7	TRBD1	TGTGCCAGCTCATCAGGACAGGGGGCAGGGGAGCAGTACTTC	CASSSGQGAGEQYF
.	TRBV5-1	TRBJ2-3	.	TGCGCCAGCAGCTTGGCTAACGGCGATACGCAGTATTTT	CASSLANGDTQYF
.	TRBV6-4	TRBJ2-1	TRBD2	TGTGCCAGCAGTTTGCTAGCGGGAGAATTCAATGAGCAGTTCTTC	CASSLLAGEFNEQFF
.	TRBV2	TRBJ2-3	.	TGTGCCAGCAACGGGCTATACACAGATACGCAGTATTTT	CASNGLYTDTQYF
.	TRBV5-4	TRBJ2-1	.	TGTGCCAGCAGCCTCGACCCTTACAATGAGCAGTTCTTC	CASSLDPYNEQFF
once	TRBV10-2	TRBJ1-3	.	TGCGCCAGCAGTGCCCGGGCAGAGGGAAACACCATATATTTT	CASSARAEGNTIYF
.	TRBV15	TRBJ2-7	.	TGTGCCACCAGCAGAGATCTGAGAGTTAATCTCTACGAGCAGTACTTC	CATSRDLRVNLYEQYF
.	TRBV19	TRBJ1-3	.	TGTGCCAGTAGTATTAACAGTGAAGGAAACACCATATATTTT	CASSINSEGNTIYF
.	TRBV28	TRBJ2-1	.	TGTGCCAGCAGTTCCCCGCACCCACAGGGCGGGCGGACCTACAATGAGCAGTTCTTC	CASSSPHPQGGRTYNEQFF
.	TRBV28	TRBJ2-7	.	TGTGCCAGCAGGCGATCGGACCGAAGCGGCGAGCAGTACTTC	CASRRSDRSGEQYF
.	TRBV6-6	TRBJ2-7	.	TGTGCCAGCAGGGGCCGCAGGGCCCACGAGCAGTACTTC	CASRGRRAHEQYF
few	TRBV7-9	TRBJ2-7	.	TGTGCCAGCAGCTTGGGGGCTCCCTACGAGCAGTACTTC	CASSLGAPYEQYF
.	TRBV7-9	TRBJ2-1	.	TGTGCCAGCAGCCCGGGTCCGGCCAAGGGTGAGCAGTTCTTC	CASSPGPAKGEQFF
few	TRBV27	TRBJ2-3	.	TGTGCCAGCAGTTACCCAGGGCAGGCCACAGATACGCAGTATTTT	CASSYPGQATDTQYF
.	TRBV6-1	TRBJ2-2	TRBD1	TGTGCCAGCAGTGAAGCGACAGGGGAAGGGGCCGGGGAGCTGTTTTTT	CASSEATGEGAGELFF
.	TRBV7-9	TRBJ1-1	.	TGTGCCAGCAGCTTTAGTGGGGCTGAAGCTTTCTTT	CASSFSGAEAFF
.	TRBV5-4	TRBJ1-6	.	TGTGCCAGCAGCTTAGTGAATAATTCACCCCTCCACTTT	CASSLVNNSPLHF
.	TRBV19	TRBJ1-1	TRBD1	TGTGCCAGTAGTATAGGTGGTAGGACAGGACAGAACACTGAAGCTTTCTTT	CASSIGGRTGQNTEAFF
few	TRBV24-1	TRBJ2-1	.	TGTGCCACCAGTGATGCTACCGGGTGGGCCTACAATGAGCAGTTCTTC	CATSDATGWAYNEQFF
.	TRBV7-9	TRBJ2-7	.	.	CASSSSLGYEQYF
.	TRBV10-3	TRBJ1-1	TRBD1	TGTGCCATCAGTGGGGGGGGGACAGGGAAAGCTTTCTTT	CAISGGGTGKAFF
.	TRBV12-2	TRBJ2-5	.	TGTGCAAGTCGCCCCCGGTTTGACCGAGGGGAGACCCAGTACTTC	CASRPRFDRGETQYF
.	TRBV3-1/TRBV3-2	TRBJ1-3	.	TGTGCCAGCAGCCAACGATCGGCCCGAAAGAGCTTTTCGAGTGGAAACACCATATATTTT	CASSQRSARKSFSSGNTIYF
.	TRBV19	TRBJ2-1	TRBD1	TGTGCCAGTAGTATAGTGGGACAGAGCTCCTACAATGAGCAGTTCTTC	CASSIVGQSSYNEQFF
.	TRBV7-9	TRBJ2-1	.	TGTGCCAGCAGCCCGCTAGCTAGCACACATGAGCAGTTCTTC	CASSPLASTHEQFF
.	TRBV28	TRBJ2-2	.	TGTGCCAGCAGTTCGTTCAACACCGGGGAGCTGTTTTTT	CASSSFNTGELFF
.	TRBV7-3	TRBJ2-7	TRBD1	TGTGCCAGCAGCTTGACTCCGGGACAGGGGACCGAGCAGTACTTC	CASSLTPGQGTEQYF
medium-sized	TRBV25-1	TRBJ2-7	.	TGTGCCAGCAAAGTCGGGGGATCCCACGAGCAGTACTTC	CASKVGGSHEQYF
.	TRBV7-8	TRBJ1-4	.	TGTGCCAGCAGCTTACGGGGATCGGGGACTAATGAAAAACTGTTTTTT	CASSLRGSGTNEKLFF
once	TRBV7-6	TRBJ2-1	.	TGTGCCAGCAGCACCGACGCGAGCTCCTACAATGAGCAGTTCTTC	CASSTDASSYNEQFF